Described below is a single TCR beta chain sequence and its context. The target antigen is unknown. This sample is part of a study of T cell repertoires in cytomegalovirus infection. Study background: An indication of both CMV infection and matching HLA type came from public TCR beta signatures. Study findings and constraints: There were HLA-C-restricted CMV-specific TCR beta clonotypes dominating the ex vivo response. Cumulative public TCR beta family frequency identified CMV carriers with the relevant HLA.

TCRdb processed the reads anew with MiXCR; each CDR3 protein has one entry. The profile shows 300,000 to 400,000 distinct CDR3 sequences, 20% to 25% of them singletons. The V and J ends lost 0 bases and 6 bases, in that order; junction bases with no gene match: 8. CDR1 is MNHEY, CDR2 SVGAGI, per germline. The CDR3 has 16 amino acids. This clonotype was obtained from a human donor in good health (CMV status not recorded). Some clones in this sample may be carry-over from other donors' samples. V and J are TRBV6-5 and TRBJ2-7; 10 positions match TRBD1. Sequences were derived from cultured PBMCs, sampled from culture after CMV antigen stimulation. The CDR3: CASSYSGQGRVGEQYF. CDR3 nucleotide sequence: TGTGCCAGCAGTTACTCGGGACAGGGGAGGGTCGGCGAGCAGTACTTC.